This T cell receptor beta chain was profiled in a study of T cells in Graves' hyperthyroidism and ophthalmopathy. The hyperthyroidism patients had all been newly diagnosed, and their disease duration was under 2 months. Their ages ranged from 18 to 65 years. Exclusion of patients followed from uncontrolled infection, other autoimmune disease, pregnancy or lactation. As for this clonotype: The antigen is unknown.

Study conclusions and caveats: Ophthalmopathy was told apart from stable hyperthyroidism by a 13 V-J model.

Regions amplified from RNA transcripts were the TCR beta CDR3 regions. The study used the HTBI primer set for a first-round RT-PCR of the TCR CDR3. One entry per CDR3 protein results from TCRdb running MiXCR on the multiplex PCR reads. The data contain approximately 500,000 distinct CDR3 sequences, approximately 44% of them seen just once; the ten biggest clones take up about 8%. The length of the CDR3 is 16 residues. Trimming stripped 5 bases from V and 1 base from J, with 12 bases between. From germline, CDR1 is LNHNV and CDR2 YYDKDF (reference sequence). The specimen sequenced was peripheral blood or thyroid tissue (not recorded which). The rearrangement links TRBV15 to TRBJ2-6; maybe TRBD1 (6 bases). The sequence derives from a woman between 18 and 30 years old with Graves' hyperthyroidism. This CDR3 reads CATSGTTGSGANVLTF. The DNA for the CDR3 is TGTGCCACCAGCGGAACCACAGGGTCTGGGGCCAACGTCCTGACTTTC.